The 13 T cell receptor beta chains reported below all come from one sample, sequenced in a study of brain T cells in children with intractable seizures. TCRdb's table, derived via immunoSEQ multiplex PCR, lists solely in-frame clones and lacks some. The table lists 110,000 or so clones, 94% of them singletons. Sequenced here: peripheral blood, sampled at surgery. The receptors originated from a boy younger than two with hemimegalencephaly and intractable seizures.

The genes are TRBV19 and TRBJ1-6, with TRBD1 matching 9 bases. V lost 4 bases to trimming and J lost 9 bases; unmatched junction nucleotides: 10. There are 16 residues in the CDR3. Germline V gene data show CDR1 as LNHDA and CDR2 as SQIVND (reference sequence). DNA of the CDR3: TGTGCCAGTAGTAGTGGACAGGGGAAACCCCTTTCACCCCTCCACTTT. Protein product: CASSSGQGKPLSPLHF.

This clone appeared once. The genes are TRBV7-9 and TRBJ2-7; 9 bases align to TRBD1. With V trimmed by 4 bases and J by 3 bases, 4 bases remained unmatched. The CDR3 contains 14 residues. From germline, CDR1 is SEHNR and CDR2 FQNEAQ (reference sequence). CDR3 sequence reads: CASSSPTGGYEQYF. The CDR3 region has the DNA TGTGCCAGCAGCTCACCGACAGGGGGCTACGAGCAGTACTTC.

The V and J genes are TRBV5-6 and TRBJ2-7, with D possibly TRBD1 on 6 matching bases. The CDR3 loop spans 12 amino acids. Germline V gene data show CDR1 as SGHDT and CDR2 as YYEEEE. Trimming removed 5 bases from V and 2 bases from J, with 8 bases in between. CDR3 sequence (DNA): TGTGCCAGCAGATACAGGGCCTACGAGCAGTACTTC. Its translation is CASRYRAYEQYF.

The chain has TRBV4-3 and TRBJ2-5, with D unresolved. Trimming pared 0 bases from V and 4 bases from J, leaving 9 bases between. Germline loops: CDR1 LGHNA, CDR2 YSLEER. The CDR3 runs 14 residues. The chain's CDR3 is CASSQDLRPETQYF. CDR3 DNA sequence: TGCGCCAGCAGCCAAGATCTAAGGCCAGAGACCCAGTACTTC.

CDR3 region: CASSHTSYGYTF. CDR3 coding DNA: TGTGCCAGCAGCCACACATCCTATGGCTACACCTTC. V is TRBV28 and J is TRBJ1-2, with D unclear. This CDR3 comprises 12 residues. V was trimmed by 6 bases and J by 4 bases, leaving 9 bases between them. Germline CDR1 MDHEN, CDR2 SYDVKM.

The V call is TRBV6-5, the J call TRBJ1-1, with a tentative D call TRBD1 (5 bases). This CDR3 is built from 14 residues. Between the trimmed V and J ends, which lost 1 base and 2 bases, there was a span of 8 bases. Per the germline V gene, CDR1 is MNHEY and CDR2 is SVGAGI. The CDR3 is CASSYWTTNTEAFF. In DNA form, the CDR3 reads TGTGCCAGCAGTTACTGGACAACCAACACTGAAGCTTTCTTT.

This chain joins TRBV19 and TRBJ2-4, with D unresolved. From germline, CDR1 is LNHDA and CDR2 SQIVND (reference sequence). The CDR3 sequence is 14 residues long. The V and J ends lost 3 bases and 0 bases respectively, with 6 bases between them. The CDR3: CASSMRLAKNIQYF. The CDR3, as DNA: TGTGCCAGTAGTATGAGGCTAGCCAAAAACATTCAGTACTTC.

V usage is TRBV14 and J usage is TRBJ2-2; D is possibly TRBD1 (5 bases). The length of the CDR3 is 13 residues. Per germline, CDR1 SGHDN and CDR2 FVKESK. Trimming took off 4 bases at V and 5 bases at J, with 8 bases between the two ends. CDR3 sequence: CASSPAGTGELFF. The DNA for the CDR3 is TGTGCCAGCAGCCCTGCAGGGACCGGGGAGCTGTTTTTT.

The chain combines TRBV4-3 with TRBJ2-7; no definite D call. This CDR3 region has 14 residues. V lost 3 bases and J 0 bases, leaving 9 bases between the germline ends. The germline V gene has CDR1 LGHNA and CDR2 YSLEER. The CDR3 is CASSHSGSSYEQYF. The CDR3 DNA reads as TGCGCCAGCAGCCACTCCGGCAGCTCCTACGAGCAGTACTTC.

The chain joins TRBV10-3 to TRBJ2-7; unclear D gene. The germline CDR1 and CDR2 sequences are ENHRY and SYGVKD. V lost 3 bases to trimming and J lost 5 bases, with 8 bases between them. The CDR3 extends over 12 amino acids. As DNA, the CDR3 is TGTGCCATCAGTGACCCGTCCCACGAGCAGTACTTC. Its translation: CAISDPSHEQYF.

The chain combines TRBV28 with TRBJ2-3, with D hard to call. The germline gives CDR1 MDHEN, CDR2 SYDVKM. Trimming took off 3 bases at V and 4 bases at J, with 5 bases between the two ends. This CDR3 has 12 amino acids. As DNA, the CDR3 is TGTGCCAGCAGTTTCCGGGCAGATACGCAGTATTTT. It is translated as CASSFRADTQYF. The whole variable domain, filled in from reference TRBV28 and TRBJ2-3, reads DVKVTQSSRYLVKRTGEKVFLECVQDMDHENMFWYRQDPGLGLRLIYFSYDVKMKEKGDIPEGYSVSREKKERFSLILESASTNQTSMYLCASSFRADTQYFGPGTRLTVL.

This chain connects TRBV28 to TRBJ2-5, with D perhaps matching TRBD1 (5 bases). Trimming left V 6 bases short and J 6 bases short, with 26 bases between. The CDR3 sequence is 17 residues long. CDR1 and CDR2 (germline): MDHEN, SYDVKM. The CDR3 spells CASRDGQGVGPLKTQYF. The CDR3 region has the DNA TGTGCCAGCAGGGACGGGCAAGGGGTTGGCCCTTTAAAGACCCAGTACTTC. The variable domain in full, with the rest retrieved from reference TRBV28 and TRBJ2-5, is DVKVTQSSRYLVKRTGEKVFLECVQDMDHENMFWYRQDPGLGLRLIYFSYDVKMKEKGDIPEGYSVSREKKERFSLILESASTNQTSMYLCASRDGQGVGPLKTQYFGPGTRLLVL.

This sequence joins TRBV11-3 and TRBJ2-5, with D perhaps matching TRBD2 (6 bases). This CDR3 has 14 amino acids. From germline, CDR1 is SGHNT and CDR2 YENEEA. V lost 3 bases to trimming and J lost 5 bases, with 13 bases between them. The CDR3 DNA reads TGTGCCAGCAGCTTCACTTGGGAGGTCGAGACCCAGTACTTC. Encoded protein: CASSFTWEVETQYF.